Following are 18 T cell receptor beta chains from one sample sequenced in a study of shared clonotypes between healthy human individuals. Generated by immunoSEQ multiplex PCR, the TCRdb table keeps only in-frame clones and is missing some. Among 1,500,000 or so clones listed, about 98.5% were seen once. Sequenced material: naive CD4+ T cells sorted from blood. Noted subset: CD45RA+ positively selected. These TCRs come from a young man in good health.

The V and J genes are TRBV18 and TRBJ2-3, with D tentatively TRBD1 (6 bases). The germline CDR1 and CDR2 sequences are KGHSH and LQKENI. The V end was cut by 1 base, the J end by 3 bases, with 17 bases between. This CDR3 contains 17 residues. CDR3 sequence reads: CASSPRPDRGATDTQYF. In nucleotides, the CDR3 is TGTGCCAGCTCACCACGTCCGGACAGAGGAGCTACAGATACGCAGTATTTT.

The CDR3 loop is CASTGTRYNEQFF. The CDR3 nucleotides are TGTGCCTCCACAGGGACAAGGTACAATGAGCAGTTCTTC. V is TRBV6-1 and J is TRBJ2-1; possibly TRBD1 for D (6 bases). The length of the CDR3 is 13 residues. The germline CDR1 and CDR2 sequences are MNHNS and SASEGT. Trimming took off 11 bases at V and 4 bases at J, with 15 bases between the two ends.

J is TRBJ1-2 and V is TRBV6-1; D is uncertain. Germline CDR1 is MNHNS and CDR2 is SASEGT. There are 13 residues in the CDR3. The V gene lost 2 bases and the J gene lost 3 bases, with 7 bases spanning the gap. DNA for the CDR3: TGTGCCAGCAGTGAAAGGTTGGACTATGGCTACACCTTC. Amino acid sequence: CASSERLDYGYTF.

The V and J genes are TRBV5-4 and TRBJ2-1; TRBD2 agrees at 13 bases. CDR1 SGHNT and CDR2 YYREEE come from the germline V gene (reference sequence). Losses at the gene ends were 4 bases for V and 7 bases for J; bases not matched to a gene: 5. The CDR3 covers 15 residues. The CDR3 region is CASSPRTSGSNEQFF. Written as DNA, the CDR3 is TGTGCCAGCAGCCCTCGGACTAGCGGGAGTAATGAGCAGTTCTTC.

The chain carries TRBV5-4 and TRBJ1-3, with 7 nucleotides matching TRBD1. The V segment lost 5 bases and the J segment 0 bases; nucleotides outside the gene matches: 8. Germline lookup yields CDR1 SGHNT and CDR2 YYREEE (reference sequence). The CDR3 is 16 amino acids. The CDR3 DNA follows: TGTGCCAGCAGACGGGGGACAGCTAACTCTGGAAACACCATATATTTT. This gives the protein CASRRGTANSGNTIYF. The whole variable domain, filled in from reference TRBV5-4 and TRBJ1-3, reads ETGVTQSPTHLIKTRGQQVTLRCSSQSGHNTVSWYQQALGQGPQFIFQYYREEENGRGNFPPRFSGLQFPNYSSELNVNALELDDSALYLCASRRGTANSGNTIYFGEGSWLTVV.

The J gene is TRBJ2-1, the V gene TRBV5-1; maybe TRBD2 (6 bases). Germline values: CDR1 SGHRS, CDR2 YFSETQ. The CDR3 has 17 residues. V lost 3 bases and J 7 bases, leaving 23 bases between the germline ends. Here the CDR3 DNA reads TGCGCCAGCAGCTCGTCTACTAGCCACCTCCCATGGAATGAGCAGTTCTTC. This codes for CASSSSTSHLPWNEQFF.

The chain couples TRBV19 to TRBJ1-2, with no clear D. This CDR3 is 11 amino acids long. Germline V gene lookup returns CDR1 LNHDA and CDR2 SQIVND (reference sequence). Trimming left V 5 bases short and J 12 bases short, with 13 bases between. CDR3 coding DNA: TGTGCCAGTAGTGCCACATGGGCCCACACCTTC. Translating gives CASSATWAHTF.

The V and J genes are TRBV18 and TRBJ2-1, with D uncertain. The germline CDR1 and CDR2 sequences are KGHSH and LQKENI. Trimming shortened V by 0 bases and J by 7 bases, and 16 bases separated the two germline ends. The CDR3 has 16 amino acids. The chain's CDR3 is CASSPPSSVRSNEQFF. The CDR3 DNA is TGTGCCAGCTCACCACCGTCGAGCGTCCGTTCGAATGAGCAGTTCTTC.

This rearrangement joins TRBV7-3 to TRBJ2-1; a possible D gene is TRBD1 (6 bases). Germline-derived CDR1 and CDR2 are SGHTA and FQGTGA. This CDR3 is built from 13 residues. Trimming removed 5 bases from V and 7 bases from J, with 12 bases in between. For the CDR3, the DNA is TGTGCCAGCAGCCGAGAAACAGGGAATGAGCAGTTCTTC. Protein product: CASSRETGNEQFF.

The chain has TRBV14 and TRBJ2-2; perhaps TRBD1 as D (5 bases). V lost 4 bases and J lost 4, with 13 bases in between. CDR3 size: 15 residues. CDR1 and CDR2 (germline): SGHDN, FVKESK. The CDR3 reads CASSRYQGSTGELFF. As DNA, the CDR3 is TGTGCCAGCAGCCGATATCAGGGATCCACCGGGGAGCTGTTTTTT.

This clone was detected once. The J gene is TRBJ1-1, the V gene TRBV5-1; possible D gene TRBD1, 6 bases. V dropped 4 bases and J dropped 1 base, with 14 bases sitting between them. Germline V lookup: CDR1 SGHRS, CDR2 YFSETQ. The length of the CDR3 is 15 residues. The CDR3 sequence is CASSTTGTPNTEAFF. The CDR3 DNA is TGCGCCAGCAGCACCACCGGGACACCGAACACTGAAGCTTTCTTT.

The chain carries TRBV18 and TRBJ2-7; no firm D call. Germline CDR1 is KGHSH and CDR2 is LQKENI. This CDR3 contains 14 residues. Trimming stripped 1 base from V and 3 bases from J, with 10 bases between. The CDR3 region has the DNA TGTGCCAGCTCACCACGCGTGGGTGGCTACGAGCAGTACTTC. This sequence encodes CASSPRVGGYEQYF.

This chain links TRBV11-2 with TRBJ2-2; 7 positions agree with TRBD1. Germline loops: CDR1 SGHAT, CDR2 FQNNGV. CDR3 length: 16 residues. The V segment lost 1 base and the J segment 5 bases; nucleotides outside the gene matches: 7. The chain's CDR3 is CASSLGRGLGTGELFF. The CDR3 DNA follows: TGTGCCAGCAGCTTAGGAAGGGGGCTGGGGACCGGGGAGCTGTTTTTT.

J is TRBJ2-7 and V is TRBV7-9; maybe TRBD1 (5 bases). CDR1 and CDR2 from the germline V gene are SEHNR and FQNEAQ (reference sequence). The CDR3 contains 15 residues. V lost 5 bases and J lost 0, with 14 bases in between. For the CDR3, the DNA is TGTGCCAGCAGCCACGGGCAGGGCTCCTCCTACGAGCAGTACTTC. This codes for CASSHGQGSSYEQYF.

As to this clone: At one of its ends the junction is not consistent with the germline gene, which may arise from a read error. The chain carries TRBV29-1 and TRBJ2-4; 7 bases fit TRBD1. The CDR3 is made up of 11 amino acids. Germline CDR1 and CDR2: SQVTM and ANQGSEA. CDR3 in DNA: TGCAGCGTCGAAGACAGGGCTCTTCAGTACTTC. Translating it yields CSVEDRALQYF.

This chain uses TRBV18 with TRBJ2-3, with TRBD2 identical over 9 bases. The CDR3 runs 15 residues. In germline, CDR1 is KGHSH, CDR2 LQKENI. The J segment lost 4 bases and the V segment lost 1 base, leaving 3 bases of the junction unmatched. DNA of the CDR3: TGTGCCAGCTCACCACTAGCGGGAGTCTCAGATACGCAGTATTTT. This translates into CASSPLAGVSDTQYF.

The CDR3 DNA sequence: TGTGCCAGCAGCCACCTGAATCAGCCCCAGCATTTT. It encodes CASSHLNQPQHF. The chain is built from TRBV7-9 and TRBJ1-5; D uncertain. Germline CDR1 and CDR2: SEHNR and FQNEAQ (reference sequence). The CDR3 spans 12 residues. Trimming stripped 5 bases from V and 4 bases from J, with 6 bases between.

The count of this clone is one. The chain combines TRBV28 with TRBJ1-4, with D possibly matching TRBD1 (6 bases). The CDR3 is 15 residues long. V lost 6 bases and J 0 bases, leaving 11 bases between the germline ends. Germline V CDR1 and CDR2: MDHEN, SYDVKM. The CDR3 region is CASRRYRATNEKLFF. The CDR3 coding sequence is TGTGCCAGCAGGCGGTACAGGGCAACTAATGAAAAACTGTTTTTT.